This T cell receptor (beta chain) was retrieved from a study of T cells in Graves' hyperthyroidism and ophthalmopathy. Amplification of TCR beta CDR3 regions used RNA as the template. The HTBI primer set drove a first-round RT-PCR of the TCR CDR3. Using its own MiXCR run on the multiplex PCR reads, TCRdb lists one record per CDR3 protein. The data hold some 500,000 distinct CDR3 sequences, with 13% to 15% observed a single time. The V gene's germline CDR1 is MNHEY and CDR2 SVGEGT. CDR3 length: 19 residues. Trimming cost V 7 bases and J 3 bases; bases outside gene matches: 16. Clinical symptoms, serum thyroxine and TRAb, thyroid ultrasound and orbital computed tomography were used for the diagnoses. This clonotype appeared many times.

The receptor was derived from a woman under 30 with Graves' hyperthyroidism. Material for sequencing was blood. V gene TRBV6-2 or TRBV6-3 combines with J gene TRBJ2-1; 12 bases agree with TRBD2. CDR3 nucleotide sequence: TGTGCCAGCATCTACGGGGGTCGGACTAGCGGGATGGTCTACAATGAGCAGTTCTTC. As protein: CASIYGGRTSGMVYNEQFF.